The clone carrying this TCR beta chain was recorded many times. Its specificity is unknown. The CDR3 is 12 residues long. Trimming removed 6 bases from V and 7 bases from J, with 10 bases in between. Germline V lookup: CDR1 MGHDK, CDR2 SYGVNS. The entry originates in a study of T-cell reconstitution after alpha-beta-depleted transplantation in children. The study's findings and limits: After one year, T-cell counts and TCRbeta diversity mostly came from new T cells. Surviving recipient T cells and intrathymic progenitors accounted for some patients' high TCRbeta diversity at day 60. After transplant, at about two months, alpha-beta T cells were reportedly derived from several hundred expanded graft clones.

As it was prepared, the TCRbeta library received unique molecular identifiers. TCRdb re-derived calls from the PCR reads in MiXCR, one entry per CDR3 protein. Of 100,000 to 120,000 distinct CDR3 sequences listed, around 6.4% are singletons. Sequenced here: PBMCs, mostly from graft donor cells, sampled 360 days after TCRalphabeta/CD19-depleted stem cell transplant. The TCR comes from a male patient aged 2-15 years who had a stem cell transplant for acute lymphoblastic leukemia, so the T cells may come from the graft donor. The rearrangement links TRBV25-1 to TRBJ1-3; tentatively, D is TRBD1 (5 bases). The CDR3 protein is CASRQGLNTIYF. CDR3 coding DNA: TGTGCCAGCAGGCAGGGACTGAACACCATATATTTT.